This record looks at one T cell receptor (beta chain) sequence and its context. This CDR3 contains 13 residues. Looked up from germline, CDR1 is SGHDN and CDR2 is FVKESK. V was trimmed by 0 bases and J by 5 bases, leaving 7 bases between them. These data are taken from a study of shared clonotypes between healthy human individuals. Splitting of CD4+ cells produced CD45RA+ naive and CD45RA-negative memory subsets. Sequenced by immunoSEQ multiplex PCR; TCRdb stores in-frame clones only, minus some. The sample has hundreds of thousands of clones, roughly 70% seen once. This receptor was identified in a woman in her 30s in good health. The sample consisted of memory CD4+ T cells sorted from blood. This sample's subset: CD45RA-negative fraction. V usage is TRBV14 and J usage is TRBJ1-1, with D unresolved. CDR3: CASSQDRRTEAFF. Written as DNA, the CDR3 is TGTGCCAGCAGCCAAGATCGAAGGACTGAAGCTTTCTTT.